Shown below are 16 T cell receptor beta chains from a single sample sequenced in a study of blood T cell repertoires in COVID-19. Here immunoSEQ multiplex PCR was the method, and the copy in TCRdb shows in-frame clones only, minus some. The sample has approximately 350,000 clones, approximately 86% seen once. Sequenced material: peripheral blood. The source is an older woman with COVID-19, enrolled during active disease.

The rearrangement uses TRBV6-5 and TRBJ2-7, with TRBD1 as a possible D gene (6 bases). CDR3 size: 14 residues. In germline, CDR1 is MNHEY, CDR2 SVGAGI. V lost 3 bases and J lost 7, with 16 bases in between. For the CDR3, the DNA is TGTGCCAGCAGTTATTCGGCAGGGGTCGGGGAGCAGTACTTC. Amino acid sequence: CASSYSAGVGEQYF.

This sequence joins TRBV14 and TRBJ1-2, with D unresolved. Germline V gives CDR1 SGHDN, CDR2 FVKESK. V lost 5 bases and J 5 bases, leaving 18 bases between the germline ends. The CDR3 runs to 15 residues. CDR3 residues: CASSTSGGVWYGYTF. The CDR3 region has the DNA TGTGCCAGCAGCACATCGGGAGGAGTCTGGTATGGCTACACCTTC.

This sequence joins TRBV7-9 and TRBJ1-2; D gene uncertain. CDR1 is SEHNR and CDR2 is FQNEAQ in the germline V gene (reference sequence). The CDR3 runs to 14 residues. Trimming shortened V by 5 bases and J by 0 bases, and 10 bases separated the two germline ends. This chain's CDR3 is CASSPPGANYGYTF. As DNA, the CDR3 is TGTGCCAGCAGCCCACCGGGAGCTAACTATGGCTACACCTTC.

The J gene is TRBJ2-2, the V gene TRBV6-2 or TRBV6-3; tentative D call: TRBD1 (5 bases). V was clipped by 4 bases and J by 5 bases, with 17 bases between them. This CDR3 comprises 16 residues. Germline CDR1 MNHEY, CDR2 SVGEGT. The CDR3 reads CASSLNIQGRTGELFF. DNA of the CDR3: TGTGCCAGCAGTTTAAATATCCAGGGAAGAACCGGGGAGCTGTTTTTT.

This clone has just a few counts. The rearrangement joins TRBV20-1 to TRBJ1-1; 7 nucleotides agree with TRBD1. The J segment lost 11 bases and the V segment lost 2 bases, leaving 5 bases of the junction unmatched. From germline, CDR1 is DFQATT and CDR2 SNEGSKA (reference sequence). This CDR3 has 11 amino acids. CDR3 sequence (DNA): TGCAGTGCTAGATCCACAGGGGACGCTTTCTTT. Translation: CSARSTGDAFF.

This sequence joins TRBV2 and TRBJ1-3, with a possible D match to TRBD1 (5 bases). The V gene's germline CDR1 is SNHLY and CDR2 FYNNEI. CDR3 length: 14 residues. The V end was cut by 2 bases, the J end by 3 bases, with 8 bases between. The CDR3 is CASSEQGDGNTIYF. CDR3 sequence (DNA): TGTGCCAGCAGTGAACAGGGCGATGGAAACACCATATATTTT.

The rearrangement joins TRBV29-1 to TRBJ1-1; D is unclear. The CDR3 consists of 14 residues. Trimming shortened V by 4 bases and J by 1 base, and 13 bases separated the two germline ends. Germline CDR1 reads SQVTM; CDR2 reads ANQGSEA. The CDR3, as DNA: TGCAGCGTTGTCCCCAAACGCGCGAACACTGAAGCTTTCTTT. This codes for CSVVPKRANTEAFF.

V gene TRBV19 combines with J gene TRBJ1-2, with a weak D call TRBD1 (6 bases). The CDR3 covers 17 residues. Trimming took 4 bases from V and 2 from J, leaving 20 bases between them. The germline V gene encodes CDR1 LNHDA and CDR2 SQIVND (reference sequence). CDR3 in DNA: TGTGCCAGTAGTAAAACGTCGTCCGGGACATCGAACTATGGCTACACCTTC. Translated, it gives CASSKTSSGTSNYGYTF.

The chain recombines TRBV6-5 with TRBJ1-1; 7 bases are a match to TRBD1. This CDR3 spans 14 amino acids. Germline CDR1 is MNHEY and CDR2 is SVGAGI. V was clipped by 0 bases and J by 7 bases; unmatched bases: 5. The chain's CDR3 is CASSYSTGTFEAFF. In DNA, the CDR3 is TGTGCCAGCAGTTACTCGACAGGGACATTTGAAGCTTTCTTT.

The CDR3 region has the DNA TGTGCCAGCAGCCCCGGAGGGGGGCGGGGGTACGAGCAGTACTTC. Translated: CASSPGGGRGYEQYF. This chain connects TRBV5-4 to TRBJ2-7; a weak D match, TRBD2 (7 bases). Trimming left V 4 bases short and J 4 bases short, with 18 bases between. CDR1 is SGHNT, CDR2 YYREEE, per germline (reference sequence). This CDR3 is 15 amino acids long.

For the CDR3, the DNA is TGTGCCATCAGGGGACAGGGGGCGCGTTCTGGGGCCAACGTCCTGACTTTC. Translating gives CAIRGQGARSGANVLTF. The rearrangement links TRBV10-3 to TRBJ2-6; 12 nucleotides match TRBD1. The CDR3 runs to 17 residues. Per germline, CDR1 ENHRY and CDR2 SYGVKD. V gave up 6 bases and J gave up 1 base; unmatched junction bases: 4.

The V call is TRBV10-3, the J call TRBJ1-3; tentatively, D is TRBD1 (6 bases). This CDR3 comprises 14 residues. Trimming removed 3 bases at V and 3 bases at J, with 9 bases between. Looked up from germline, CDR1 is ENHRY and CDR2 is SYGVKD. The CDR3 spells CAISEQGFGNTIYF. CDR3 nucleotides: TGTGCCATCAGTGAACAGGGTTTTGGAAACACCATATATTTT.

This sequence joins TRBV5-1 and TRBJ1-3; D perhaps matches TRBD1 (6 bases). Germline values: CDR1 SGHRS, CDR2 YFSETQ. This CDR3 region has 15 residues. Trimming removed 0 bases at V and 6 bases at J, with 13 bases between. CDR3 nucleotides: TGCGCCAGCAGCTTGGTAACAGGGATCGAAAACACCATATATTTT. This encodes CASSLVTGIENTIYF.

This clone was seen a single time. The chain has TRBV6-5 and TRBJ2-7; 8 bases are shared with TRBD2. Per the germline V gene, CDR1 is MNHEY and CDR2 is SVGAGI. V was pared by 6 bases and J by 6 bases, with 13 bases of the junction left unmatched. The CDR3 has 15 amino acids. The DNA for the CDR3 is TGTGCCAGCAGCAGAGGAGCGGGACTAGTCAGCGAGCAGTACTTC. This translates into CASSRGAGLVSEQYF.

The sample holds many counts of this clone. CDR3 sequence (DNA): TGTGCCTGGAGTGTAGGGCTAGCCGCCAATGAGCAGTTCTTC. Translation gives CAWSVGLAANEQFF. The chain recombines TRBV30 with TRBJ2-1, with D perhaps TRBD2 (5 bases). Germline-derived CDR1 and CDR2 are GTSNPN and SVGIG (reference sequence). V lost 0 bases and J lost 6, with 12 bases in between. This CDR3 has 14 amino acids.

The chain employs TRBV4-1 and TRBJ2-2; 10 bases fit TRBD2. This CDR3 has 16 amino acids. Trimming removed 0 bases from V and 6 bases from J; junction bases left unmatched: 4. Looked up from germline, CDR1 is MGHRA and CDR2 is YSYEKL. The CDR3 loop is CASSQEVLAGSGELFF. CDR3 in DNA: TGCGCCAGCAGCCAAGAAGTACTAGCGGGGTCCGGGGAGCTGTTTTTT.